This T cell receptor (beta chain) was obtained from a study of blood T cell repertoires in COVID-19. Data came from immunoSEQ multiplex PCR; TCRdb stores just in-frame clones and leaves some out. The sample consists of about 330,000 clones, about 89% of them appearing once. Germline V gene sequence: CDR1 LNHDA, CDR2 SQIVND (reference sequence). V was pared by 3 bases and J by 2 bases, with 11 bases of the junction left unmatched. This CDR3 has 17 amino acids. Participant-reported clinical history was the basis for cohort assignment. The J gene is TRBJ2-3, the V gene TRBV19; the match to TRBD2 covers 7 bases. Sequencing was performed on PBMCs or T cells enriched from blood (not recorded which). This receptor was identified in a woman under 40 who had recovered from COVID-19. CDR3 region: CASSMGGRTPYTDTQYF. The CDR3 region has the DNA TGTGCCAGTAGTATGGGGGGGAGGACTCCCTACACAGATACGCAGTATTTT. Based on the CDR3 plus reference TRBV19 and TRBJ2-3, the full variable domain is DGGITQSPKYLFRKEGQNVTLSCEQNLNHDAMYWYRQDPGQGLRLIYYSQIVNDFQKGDIAEGYSVSREKKESFPLTVTSAQKNPTAFYLCASSMGGRTPYTDTQYFGPGTRLTVL.